This T cell receptor (beta chain) was recorded in a study of siplizumab effects on memory and regulatory T cells. Assays examined around 100,000 TCR templates per sample. Profiled with immunoSEQ multiplex PCR; TCRdb holds only in-frame clones, not every one. The sample has over 70,000 clones, just under 90% seen once. The CDR3 runs to 14 residues. The V and J ends lost 1 base and 0 bases respectively, with 4 bases between them. Germline V CDR1 and CDR2: MNHNS, SASEGT. Sequencing was done on a sample of CD4+ T cells sorted from blood. This rearrangement joins TRBV6-1 to TRBJ1-5, with unresolved D. The receptor was derived from a human donor in good health. CDR3 sequence reads: CASSEGGSNQPQHF. The CDR3 coding sequence is TGTGCCAGCAGTGAAGGAGGTAGCAATCAGCCCCAGCATTTT.